The 13 T cell receptor beta chains given below trace back to one sample, sequenced in a study of blood T cell repertoires in COVID-19. Clones were sequenced by immunoSEQ multiplex PCR, and TCRdb holds only the in-frame ones, with some missing. The sample has under 250,000 clones, roughly 83% seen once. Sequencing was carried out using peripheral blood. The receptors stem from a man aged 40-50 years with acute or convalescent COVID-19.

This rearrangement joins TRBV13 to TRBJ1-6, with a tentative D call TRBD1 (6 bases). Germline V gene data show CDR1 as PRHDT and CDR2 as FYEKMQ (reference sequence). The CDR3 spans 12 residues. V lost 3 bases to trimming and J lost 14 bases, with 11 bases between them. The DNA of the CDR3 is TGTGCCAGCAGCTTCGAGGGGGGGTCCCTCCACTTT. Its translation: CASSFEGGSLHF. The full variable domain, in which reference TRBV13 and TRBJ1-6 provide the parts outside the CDR3, is AAGVIQSPRHLIKEKRETATLKCYPIPRHDTVYWYQQGPGQDPQFLISFYEKMQSDKGSIPDRFSAQQFSDYHSELNMSSLELGDSALYFCASSFEGGSLHFGNGTRLTVT.

This chain uses TRBV20-1 with TRBJ1-1, with D tentatively TRBD1 (5 bases). The CDR3 runs 11 residues. CDR1 is DFQATT and CDR2 is SNEGSKA in the germline V gene (reference sequence). V was trimmed by 0 bases and J by 10 bases, leaving 9 bases between them. CDR3 amino acids: CSARDTGVAFF. In DNA, the CDR3 is TGCAGTGCTAGAGATACGGGGGTAGCTTTCTTT.

The V gene is TRBV5-4, the J gene TRBJ2-3; 16 nucleotides agree with TRBD2. V was clipped by 4 bases and J by 3 bases; unmatched bases: 5. The CDR3 runs to 17 residues. CDR1 SGHNT and CDR2 YYREEE come from the germline V gene (reference sequence). The CDR3 DNA reads TGTGCCAGCAGCCAAGGGACTAGCGGGAGGGATACAGATACGCAGTATTTT. Its translation: CASSQGTSGRDTDTQYF.

Comments on this clone: Other DNA sequences in this sample translate to the same CDR3. The chain couples TRBV27 to TRBJ2-2; the D gene is possibly TRBD1 (6 bases). The CDR3 spans 15 residues. Germline values: CDR1 MNHEY, CDR2 SMNVEV (reference sequence). V lost 6 bases, J lost 1 base, and 12 bases lay in between. DNA for the CDR3: TGTGCCAGCAGCTACTCGACAGGGAACACCGGGGAGCTGTTTTTT. It is translated as CASSYSTGNTGELFF.

The CDR3 reads CASSSYDRVTEAFF. The CDR3 DNA sequence: TGTGCCAGCAGCTCATACGACAGGGTTACTGAAGCTTTCTTT. The chain links TRBV7-2 to TRBJ1-1; 7 bases agree with TRBD1. Trimming took 4 bases from V and 5 from J; bases not matched to a gene: 7. Germline V gene sequence: CDR1 SGHTA, CDR2 FQGNSA. The CDR3 is 14 residues long.

This clone was observed once. The chain recombines TRBV11-2 with TRBJ1-2; TRBD1 is a possible D gene (5 bases). This CDR3 spans 12 amino acids. Germline-derived CDR1 and CDR2 are SGHAT and FQNNGV. The V end lost 5 bases, the J end lost 13 bases, and 17 bases lay between the germline ends. In DNA form, the CDR3 reads TGTGCCAGCAGCCCTGCCGGGGGGGGAGGCACCTTC. Translating it yields CASSPAGGGGTF.

The V gene is TRBV10-3, the J gene TRBJ2-1, with 8 nucleotides matching TRBD1. The germline V gene has CDR1 ENHRY and CDR2 SYGVKD. The CDR3 consists of 11 residues. V shed 10 bases and J 10 bases; nucleotides not matched to a gene: 6. The CDR3 DNA reads TGTGCCACCCTACGGGACAGGGAGCAGTTCTTC. As protein: CATLRDREQFF.

The V gene is TRBV29-1, the J gene TRBJ2-7; TRBD2 aligns across 7 bases. The CDR3 runs to 14 residues. Germline CDR1 reads SQVTM; CDR2 reads ANQGSEA. The J segment lost 2 bases and the V segment lost 7 bases, leaving 11 bases of the junction unmatched. The CDR3: CSAGGGDATYEQYF. Here the CDR3 DNA reads TGCAGCGCCGGTGGGGGGGATGCTACCTACGAGCAGTACTTC.

The chain uses TRBV29-1 and TRBJ2-1, with D possibly TRBD1 on 6 matching bases. The ends were cut back, 7 bases at V and 3 bases at J, with 7 bases in the middle. The germline gives CDR1 SQVTM, CDR2 ANQGSEA. The CDR3 is 11 residues long. The CDR3 is CSATGYNEQFF. The DNA of the CDR3 is TGCAGCGCGACAGGCTACAATGAGCAGTTCTTC.

The chain uses TRBV14 and TRBJ2-5; the match to TRBD2 covers 12 bases. Germline lookup yields CDR1 SGHDN and CDR2 FVKESK. The CDR3 length is 16 residues. V lost 3 bases to trimming and J lost 4 bases; unmatched junction nucleotides: 6. This chain's CDR3 is CASSQLSGLAGETQYF. The CDR3 bases are TGTGCCAGCAGCCAGCTATCGGGACTAGCGGGAGAGACCCAGTACTTC.

This chain uses TRBV5-4 with TRBJ2-2; tentative D call: TRBD2 (5 bases). The CDR3 spans 15 residues. V lost 2 bases, J lost 3 bases, and 11 bases lay in between. The V gene's germline CDR1 is SGHNT and CDR2 YYREEE (reference sequence). CDR3 in DNA: TGTGCCAGCAGCTTCAGAGGGCAGGACACCGGGGAGCTGTTTTTT. Amino acid sequence: CASSFRGQDTGELFF.

The genes are TRBV7-9 and TRBJ1-1; D gene uncertain. Looked up from germline, CDR1 is SEHNR and CDR2 is FQNEAQ (reference sequence). The CDR3 extends over 15 amino acids. The V gene lost 1 base and the J gene lost 5 bases, with 14 bases spanning the gap. This chain's CDR3 is CASSLGRGAWTEAFF. In nucleotides, the CDR3 is TGTGCCAGCAGCTTAGGTCGAGGCGCGTGGACTGAAGCTTTCTTT.

Worth noting for this clone: One end of the junction varies from germline; a read error may be responsible. The chain carries TRBV6-1 and TRBJ2-7, with a possible D match to TRBD2 (5 bases). Germline-derived CDR1 and CDR2 are MNHNS and SASEGT. CDR3 size: 13 residues. DNA for the CDR3: TGTGCCAGCCGTGAGTGGACTTCCTACGAGCAGTACTTC. Its protein is CASREWTSYEQYF.